The 3 T cell receptor beta chains listed next were all sequenced from one sample in a study of CXCR3-negative and CXCR3-positive naive CD8 T cells. Each TRB cDNA library was prepared by 5' RACE (with UMI labels). Using the 5' RACE reads, TCRdb records one entry per CDR3 protein without DNA. The table lists some 61,000 distinct CDR3 sequences. The sequencing input was naive CXCR3- CD8+ T cells from blood. Subset here: CD45RO-CCR7+CD27+CD95- naive CD8+ T cells lacking CXCR3 (TNR3-). The receptors here all came from a human donor in good health. Some clones in this sample may be carry-over from other donors' samples.

This chain joins TRBV19 and TRBJ2-3; absent DNA, TCRdb's TRBD2 call cannot be checked. Germline values: CDR1 LNHDA, CDR2 SQIVND (reference sequence). CDR3 length equals 14 residues. CDR3 amino acids: CASSGTADTDTQYF.

V and J are TRBV7-2 and TRBJ2-1; TCRdb proposes TRBD1, but this gene call is untestable without DNA. The CDR3 runs to 15 residues. Germline CDR1 SGHTA, CDR2 FQGNSA. CDR3 sequence reads: CASSLNGGAYNEQFF.

The genes are TRBV14 and TRBJ2-5; TCRdb proposes TRBD2, but this gene call is untestable without DNA. CDR1 is SGHDN and CDR2 is FVKESK in the germline V gene. The length of the CDR3 is 15 residues. This CDR3 is CASSHPGLALETQYF.